This record looks at one T cell receptor (beta chain) sequence and its context. This sample stems from a study of T cells after yellow fever vaccination. With V trimmed by 0 bases and J by 14 bases, 8 bases remained unmatched. The CDR3 contains 14 residues. Germline V gives CDR1 LGHNA, CDR2 YSLEER. MiXCR, run by TCRdb on the 5' RACE reads, gives a single entry per CDR3 protein. The sample consists of some 560,000 distinct CDR3 sequences, about a sixth of them appearing once. The genes are TRBV4-3 and TRBJ2-3; 10 nucleotides match TRBD2. This TCR came from a man younger than 35 who received the YFV17D yellow fever vaccine. Sequencing was performed on PBMCs, taken 5 days after the first yellow fever vaccination. The CDR3, as DNA: TGCGCCAGCAGCCAAGATCCCCTAGCGGGGGAGACGTATTTT. This translates into CASSQDPLAGETYF.